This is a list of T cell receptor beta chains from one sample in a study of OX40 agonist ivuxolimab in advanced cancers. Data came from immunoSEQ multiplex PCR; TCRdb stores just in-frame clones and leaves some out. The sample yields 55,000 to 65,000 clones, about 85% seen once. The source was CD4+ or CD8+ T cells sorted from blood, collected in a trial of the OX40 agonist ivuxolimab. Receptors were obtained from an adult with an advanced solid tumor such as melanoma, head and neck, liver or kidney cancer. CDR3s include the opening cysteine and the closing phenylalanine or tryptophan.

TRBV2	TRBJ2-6	CASPRAGQGANVLTF
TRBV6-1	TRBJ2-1	CASSGQGVSLAYNEQFF
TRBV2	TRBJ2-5	CASSQGLAGETQYF
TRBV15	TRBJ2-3	CATSDLGGSTDTQYF
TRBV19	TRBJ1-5	CASSIGQGRRQPQHF
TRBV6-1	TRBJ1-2	CASSVRTGDGYGYTF
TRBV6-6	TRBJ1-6	CASSYGTEDSPLHF
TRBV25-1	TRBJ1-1	CASTPPQGRRAFF
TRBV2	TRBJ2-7	CASNGVLREQYF
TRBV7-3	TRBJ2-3	CASSLRSSSGGKSTDTQYF
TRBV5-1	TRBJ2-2	CASSSQGTGELFF
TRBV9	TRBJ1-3	CASSSRPGNTIYF
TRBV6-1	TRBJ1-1	CAAARRGPNTEAFF
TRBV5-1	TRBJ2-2	CASSLVGSPGELFF
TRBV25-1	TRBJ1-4	CASSEIRLSSEKLFF
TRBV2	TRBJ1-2	CASSLGDYGYTF
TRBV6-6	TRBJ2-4	CASSEQGWNIQYF
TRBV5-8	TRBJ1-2	CASSFNYGYTF
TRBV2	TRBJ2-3	CASSPRLAGGTRTDTQYF
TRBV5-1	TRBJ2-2	CARRGAPNTGELFF
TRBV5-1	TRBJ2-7	CASSPSLGGAGEQYF
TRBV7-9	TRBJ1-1	CASSSQGGVSYTEAFF
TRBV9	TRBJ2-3	CASSVAGMTGGLDTQYF
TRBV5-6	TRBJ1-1	CASRLRAEAFF
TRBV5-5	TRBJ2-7	CVISRDLTSEQYF
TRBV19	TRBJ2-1	CASSYVPSSYNEQFF
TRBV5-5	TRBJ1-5	CASSFRQGRGNQPQHF
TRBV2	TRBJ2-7	CASSIGGQSSYEQYF
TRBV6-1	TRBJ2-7	CASRERGSSYEQYF
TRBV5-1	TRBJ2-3	CASSLEGLAGGLRLTDTQYF
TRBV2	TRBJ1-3	CASSETRDTIYF
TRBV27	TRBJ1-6	CASRNVGTGVNSPLHF
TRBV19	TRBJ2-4	CASSQLGTFNIQYF
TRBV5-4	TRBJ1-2	CASSLDPRGSYGYTF
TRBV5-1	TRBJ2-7	CASSLVPSGGAYEQYF
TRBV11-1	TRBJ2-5	CASSLVAGRETQYF
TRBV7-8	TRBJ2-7	CASSLGRTSGGSNEQYF